This entry describes one TCR beta chain. Its antigen is not known. The entry originates in a study of T cell responses to AZD1222 COVID-19 vaccine. Whole-study context: Timing groups of about 4 and about 12 weeks for second doses were pooled. Overall study findings and caveats: Nearly half of the spike-specific TCRs reportedly recognize variant regions that carry no mutations. Spike was spanned by vaccine-associated CD4 TCRs, with dominance at 160-218 and 743-854. Clonal diversity was possibly underestimated, and white British individuals and females predominated among donors.

TCRdb keeps only in-frame clones here, not all; method: immunoSEQ multiplex PCR. The table lists roughly 130,000 clones, more than 85% of them singletons. The germline V gene has CDR1 MNHEY and CDR2 SVGAGI. The CDR3 loop spans 15 amino acids. The ends lost 7 bases at V and 4 bases at J; junction bases unmatched: 8. The sequencing here drew on peripheral blood, taken on day 0 of AZD1222 vaccination. The sequence derives from an adult in good health. The genes are TRBV6-5 and TRBJ2-3; 10 positions agree with TRBD2. The CDR3 sequence is CASISTSGNSDTQYF. The CDR3, as DNA: TGTGCCAGCATTAGTACTAGCGGGAACTCAGATACGCAGTATTTT.